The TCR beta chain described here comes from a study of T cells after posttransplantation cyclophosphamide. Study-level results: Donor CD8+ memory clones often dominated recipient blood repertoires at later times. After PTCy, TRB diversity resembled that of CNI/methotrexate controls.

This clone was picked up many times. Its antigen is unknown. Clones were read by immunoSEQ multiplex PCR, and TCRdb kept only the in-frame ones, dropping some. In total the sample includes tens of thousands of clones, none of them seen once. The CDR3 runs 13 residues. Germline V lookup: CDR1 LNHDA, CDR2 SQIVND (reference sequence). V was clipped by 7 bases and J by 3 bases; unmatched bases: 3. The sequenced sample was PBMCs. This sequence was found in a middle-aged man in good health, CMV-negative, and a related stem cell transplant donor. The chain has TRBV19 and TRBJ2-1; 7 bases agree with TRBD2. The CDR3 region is CASKRDNYNEQFF. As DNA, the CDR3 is TGTGCCAGTAAGCGGGATAACTACAATGAGCAGTTCTTC.